The 10 T cell receptor beta chains in this list originate from one sample, sequenced in a study of blood T cell repertoires in COVID-19. TCRdb's table, derived via immunoSEQ multiplex PCR, lists solely in-frame clones and lacks some. The sample yields over 150,000 clones, 70% to 85% seen once. Sequencing used peripheral blood. These receptors were collected from a human donor in a cohort sampled during active COVID-19.

The genes are TRBV10-1 and TRBJ2-1; TRBD1 is a possible D gene (5 bases). Between the trimmed V and J ends, which lost 2 bases and 4 bases, there was a span of 12 bases. The CDR3 runs 15 residues. Germline V gene lookup returns CDR1 WNHNN and CDR2 SYGVQD (reference sequence). DNA for the CDR3: TGCGCCAGCAGTGAGGGGCAGGGTTGGTACAATGAGCAGTTCTTC. Its protein product is CASSEGQGWYNEQFF.

Written as DNA, the CDR3 is TGCGCCAGCAGCCAAGAACCTCTAGCGGGACGTCAAGAGACCCAGTACTTC. Its translation is CASSQEPLAGRQETQYF. The rearrangement links TRBV4-1 to TRBJ2-5; 9 bases align to TRBD2. Germline loops: CDR1 MGHRA, CDR2 YSYEKL. The junction had 7 bases not matched to a gene; V was cut back by 0 bases and J by 2 bases. The CDR3 is made up of 17 amino acids.

This chain joins TRBV5-1 and TRBJ2-5, with 7 bases aligning to TRBD2. Germline trimming cut 0 bases from V and 3 bases from J; bases unmatched to any gene: 2. CDR1 and CDR2 (germline): SGHRS, YFSETQ. The CDR3 totals 14 residues. The CDR3 coding sequence is TGCGCCAGCAGCTTGGTGGCGGGAGAAGAGACCCAGTACTTC. Protein sequence: CASSLVAGEETQYF.

The chain couples TRBV6-5 to TRBJ2-7; 7 nucleotides agree with TRBD2. CDR3 length equals 14 residues. The germline V gene has CDR1 MNHEY and CDR2 SVGAGI. With V trimmed by 4 bases and J by 5 bases, 8 bases remained unmatched. The CDR3 sequence is CASSWRAGINEQYF. The CDR3 nucleotides are TGTGCCAGCAGTTGGAGAGCGGGAATCAACGAGCAGTACTTC.

This rearrangement joins TRBV7-9 to TRBJ1-2; a possible D gene is TRBD1 (5 bases). This CDR3 has 13 residues. CDR1 is SEHNR and CDR2 is FQNEAQ in the germline V gene (reference sequence). V was shortened by 5 bases and J by 8 bases, with 15 bases between the two germline ends. CDR3 nucleotides: TGTGCCAGCAGCAAGGGAGGGGCCGAGGGCTACACCTTC. It translates to CASSKGGAEGYTF.

The chain recombines TRBV30 with TRBJ2-4; 8 bases align to TRBD2. CDR3 size: 14 residues. J was trimmed by 3 bases and V by 1 base; bases with no gene match: 2. The germline CDR1 and CDR2 sequences are GTSNPN and SVGIG (reference sequence). This CDR3 is CAWSGTSGKNIQYF. The CDR3 region has the DNA TGTGCCTGGAGTGGTACTAGCGGCAAAAACATTCAGTACTTC.

This clone was counted a single time. The V call is TRBV5-6, the J call TRBJ1-6; a weak D match, TRBD1 (5 bases). This CDR3 spans 15 amino acids. Trimming took off 2 bases at V and 9 bases at J, with 15 bases between the two ends. Germline CDR1 is SGHDT and CDR2 is YYEEEE. CDR3 DNA sequence: TGTGCCAGCAGCTTTTTCAGGGACTCTATTTCACCCCTCCACTTT. The encoded protein is CASSFFRDSISPLHF. Based on the CDR3 plus reference TRBV5-6 and TRBJ1-6, the full variable domain is DAGVTQSPTHLIKTRGQQVTLRCSPKSGHDTVSWYQQALGQGPQFIFQYYEEEERQRGNFPDRFSGHQFPNYSSELNVNALLLGDSALYLCASSFFRDSISPLHFGNGTRLTVT.

The chain is built from TRBV5-1 and TRBJ2-7; D is perhaps TRBD1 (6 bases). Looked up from germline, CDR1 is SGHRS and CDR2 is YFSETQ. Trimming took off 2 bases at V and 4 bases at J, with 13 bases between the two ends. The CDR3 has 14 residues. The CDR3 DNA sequence: TGCGCCAGCAGCTTTGACAGGAGGACGTACGAGCAGTACTTC. It encodes CASSFDRRTYEQYF. Together with reference TRBV5-1 and TRBJ2-7, the CDR3 gives the full variable domain: KAGVTQTPRYLIKTRGQQVTLSCSPISGHRSVSWYQQTPGQGLQFLFEYFSETQRNKGNFPGRFSGRQFSNSRSEMNVSTLELGDSALYLCASSFDRRTYEQYFGPGTRLTVT.

V gene TRBV28 combines with J gene TRBJ2-3, with 7 bases that match TRBD1. This CDR3 region has 14 residues. Looked up from germline, CDR1 is MDHEN and CDR2 is SYDVKM. With V trimmed by 5 bases and J by 4 bases, 6 bases remained unmatched. CDR3 in DNA: TGTGCCAGCAGTACGAGACAGGGATCAGATACGCAGTATTTT. This sequence encodes CASSTRQGSDTQYF.

The chain carries TRBV28 and TRBJ1-4; perhaps TRBD1 as D (6 bases). V shed 5 bases and J shed 10 bases, with 17 bases lying between them. The CDR3 is 14 residues long. CDR1 is MDHEN and CDR2 is SYDVKM in the germline V gene. In DNA, the CDR3 is TGTGCCAGCAGTCTGCCGACAGGCGTTGGAAAACTGTTTTTT. Protein product: CASSLPTGVGKLFF.